The present T cell receptor beta chain was sequenced within a study of read filtering for tumor transcriptome and immune sequencing. This CDR3 has 13 amino acids. Germline V gene sequence: CDR1 SGDLS, CDR2 YYNGEE. With 3 bases removed from V and 3 bases from J, the gap between germline ends came to 7 bases. In this sample, this clonotype turned up many times. This library used approximately 390 ng RNA and molecular barcoded adaptors spanning alpha/delta and beta/gamma chains. TCRdb analysed the reads with MiXCR anew, one entry per CDR3 protein. The sample includes under 150,000 distinct CDR3 sequences, less than 15% seen only once; the top ten take about 7.7%.

Sequencing was performed on a population of CD138-negative cells sorted from bone marrow. This receptor was taken from a donor older than 35 with multiple myeloma. This sequence joins TRBV9 and TRBJ2-1, with D uncertain. CDR3: CASSDTVYNEQFF. DNA for the CDR3: TGTGCCAGCAGCGACACAGTCTACAATGAGCAGTTCTTC. The whole variable domain, filled in from reference TRBV9 and TRBJ2-1, reads DSGVTQTPKHLITATGQRVTLRCSPRSGDLSVYWYQQSLDQGLQFLIQYYNGEERAKGNILERFSAQQFPDLHSELNLSSLELGDSALYFCASSDTVYNEQFFGPGTRLTVL.